This T cell receptor beta chain stems from a study of blood T cell repertoires in COVID-19. Study overall: COVID-19 samples from acute and convalescent phases originated in the United States, Italy and Spain. From T cells, B-cell-depleted T cells, or PBMCs came the material, which was cDNA or gDNA.

The V gene's germline CDR1 is MGHRA and CDR2 YSYEKL. V shed 1 base, J shed 7 bases, and the junction held 6 bases outside the gene matches. This CDR3 has 15 residues. In the original workflow: The authors estimated nucleated cell counts from reference gene primer amplification. The protocol was immunoSEQ multiplex PCR, while the TCRdb copy is restricted to in-frame clones and leaves out a portion. V, J and clone size derive from that table, while D and trimming were established from the DNA sequence. There are about 46,000 clones in the sample; more than 70% occur only once, and around 6.1% lies in the top ten.

Sequenced material: peripheral blood. The chain carries TRBV4-1 and TRBJ1-5; 8 bases match TRBD1. The sequence was collected from a woman older than 75 with acute or convalescent COVID-19. CDR3 protein: CASSQGQGAKQPQHF. The CDR3 DNA sequence: TGCGCCAGCAGCCAAGGGCAGGGGGCAAAACAGCCCCAGCATTTT.